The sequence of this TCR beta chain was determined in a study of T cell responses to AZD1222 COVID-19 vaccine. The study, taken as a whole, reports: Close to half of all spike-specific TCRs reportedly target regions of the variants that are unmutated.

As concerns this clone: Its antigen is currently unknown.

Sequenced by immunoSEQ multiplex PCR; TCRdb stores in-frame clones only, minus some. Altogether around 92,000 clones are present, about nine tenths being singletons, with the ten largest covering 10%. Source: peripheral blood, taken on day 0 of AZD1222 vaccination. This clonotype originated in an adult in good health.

This chain's CDR3 is CASSLMGGSGNTIYF. The CDR3 DNA is TGTGCCAGCAGCCTCATGGGGGGAAGCGGAAACACCATATATTTT. The chain recombines TRBV7-9 with TRBJ1-3; maybe TRBD1 (5 bases). The CDR3 length is 15 residues. V was shortened by 5 bases and J by 4 bases, with 15 bases between the two germline ends. Per the germline V gene, CDR1 is SEHNR and CDR2 is FQNEAQ (reference sequence).